This T cell receptor (beta chain) was sequenced in a study of CD8+CD57+ T cells in acquired aplastic anemia. Study at large: DNA per sorted CD4+ or CD8+ sample ranged about 0.19 to 30 ug, averaging 3.2 ug.

Overall study results and limits: Patients and controls were found to share 25 to 35 CD8+ CDR3 sequences.

As concerns this clonotype: Its antigen is unidentified.

Germline assignment: CDR1 SQVTM and CDR2 ANQGSEA. The V and J ends lost 4 bases and 4 bases respectively, with 13 bases between them. There are 13 residues in the CDR3. Previously, flow cytometry had revealed CD8+CD57+ cell expansion in the patients chosen for sequencing. Genomic DNA was employed as the template in profiling TCR beta VDJ and CDR3. One entry per CDR3 protein results from TCRdb running MiXCR on the reads. Of around 130,000 distinct CDR3 sequences in the sample, under 65% were seen once. The TCR sequence derives from a human donor with aplastic anemia. The specimen sequenced was sorted CD4+, CD8+, or CD8+CD57+ T cells (not recorded which) from PBMCs. The V gene is TRBV29-1, the J gene TRBJ1-1, with a possible D match to TRBD1 (6 bases). The CDR3 loop is CSVVEGVATEAFF. The CDR3 nucleotides read TGCAGCGTTGTGGAGGGGGTAGCCACTGAAGCTTTCTTT.